This passage covers 19 T cell receptor beta chains from one sample sequenced in a study of identical twins. Each CDR3 protein is one row after TCRdb ran MiXCR on the 5' RACE reads. The table has 540,000 or so distinct CDR3 sequences, about 20% seen once. The sample also formed part of further work on yellow fever vaccine responses in identical twins.

Sequenced input: CD4+ T cells sorted from blood. Receptor source: a woman under 30 in good health.

This clonotype was seen more than once but under ten times. The rearrangement links TRBV10-1 to TRBJ2-3; D is unresolved. Trimming pared 0 bases from V and 6 bases from J, leaving 10 bases between. Germline V gene data show CDR1 as WNHNN and CDR2 as SYGVQD (reference sequence). CDR3 length equals 14 residues. The CDR3 sequence: CASSESQRWDTQYF. DNA for the CDR3: TGCGCCAGCAGTGAGTCTCAGCGATGGGATACGCAGTATTTT.

This clonotype was counted a few times. This rearrangement joins TRBV3-1 to TRBJ1-1, with D possibly matching TRBD1 (6 bases). Trimming pared 2 bases from V and 2 bases from J, leaving 9 bases between. The CDR3 is 14 amino acids. Germline assignment: CDR1 LGHDT and CDR2 YNNKEL (reference sequence). CDR3 DNA: TGTGCCAGCAGCCAAACGGACAGTAACACTGAAGCTTTCTTT. It translates to CASSQTDSNTEAFF.

The rearrangement uses TRBV29-1 and TRBJ2-1, with 7 bases that match TRBD2. Looked up from germline, CDR1 is SQVTM and CDR2 is ANQGSEA. Trimming at V came to 4 bases and at J to 3 bases, leaving 9 bases not matched to a gene. This CDR3 region has 15 residues. The CDR3 reads CSVVGGSSIYNEQFF. Here the CDR3 DNA reads TGCAGCGTTGTGGGCGGGAGTTCGATCTACAATGAGCAGTTCTTC.

This clonotype was recorded a few times. The chain employs TRBV5-1 and TRBJ2-3; D not resolved. The V gene lost 7 bases and the J gene lost 3 bases, with 18 bases spanning the gap. The CDR3 runs to 15 residues. CDR1 SGHRS and CDR2 YFSETQ come from the germline V gene. The CDR3 bases are TGCGCCAGCCACGCGTTGATGACGCCAACAGATACGCAGTATTTT. It codes for CASHALMTPTDTQYF.

V and J are TRBV5-1 and TRBJ2-5, with 7 nucleotides matching TRBD1. V lost 5 bases, J lost 2 bases, and 6 bases stayed unmatched. Germline V lookup: CDR1 SGHRS, CDR2 YFSETQ. This CDR3 is 14 amino acids long. The CDR3 sequence: CASRTRGLQETQYF. The CDR3 DNA sequence: TGCGCCAGCAGAACGAGGGGGCTGCAAGAGACCCAGTACTTC. The variable domain in full, completed from reference TRBV5-1 and TRBJ2-5, reads KAGVTQTPRYLIKTRGQQVTLSCSPISGHRSVSWYQQTPGQGLQFLFEYFSETQRNKGNFPGRFSGRQFSNSRSEMNVSTLELGDSALYLCASRTRGLQETQYFGPGTRLLVL.

In its sample, this clonotype was seen a few times. This chain connects TRBV24-1 to TRBJ2-3, with D uncertain. The germline V gene has CDR1 KGHDR and CDR2 SFDVKD. The V end was cut by 2 bases, the J end by 8 bases, with 10 bases between. CDR3 length: 13 residues. CDR3 sequence reads: CATSDSPHSTQYF. CDR3 nucleotide sequence: TGTGCCACCAGTGATTCCCCCCACTCTACGCAGTATTTT.

The chain has TRBV29-1 and TRBJ2-7; D not certain. Per germline, CDR1 SQVTM and CDR2 ANQGSEA. The CDR3 totals 11 residues. V was pared by 4 bases and J by 4 bases, with 8 bases between. The CDR3 DNA reads as TGCAGCGTTGGCCAGGCTTACGAGCAGTACTTC. Amino acids: CSVGQAYEQYF.

This clonotype was detected a few times. The chain joins TRBV5-5 to TRBJ2-5, with 8 bases fitting TRBD1. The CDR3 length is 15 residues. V shed 4 bases and J 9 bases; nucleotides not matched to a gene: 14. Germline V gene data show CDR1 as SGHKS and CDR2 as YYEKEE (reference sequence). The CDR3 sequence is CASSPRTGSGEAQYF. CDR3 bases: TGTGCCAGCAGCCCGAGGACAGGGTCCGGGGAGGCCCAGTACTTC.

The chain combines TRBV6-1 with TRBJ2-6; D not resolved. This CDR3 is 14 amino acids long. Trimming left V 5 bases short and J 2 bases short, with 7 bases between. Per the germline V gene, CDR1 is MNHNS and CDR2 is SASEGT. CDR3 loop: CASSQLTGANVLTF. CDR3 DNA: TGTGCCAGCAGTCAACTGACTGGGGCCAACGTCCTGACTTTC.

Details on this clonotype: An end of the junction does not agree with germline; a read error may underlie this. The rearrangement joins TRBV7-9 to TRBJ2-7, with 9 bases aligning to TRBD1. Germline CDR1 SEHNR, CDR2 FQNEAQ (reference sequence). The CDR3 loop spans 11 amino acids. CDR3 coding DNA: TGTGCCAGCAGCTTGGGACAGGGTTTGAACTTC. Protein: CASSLGQGLNF.

This clonotype was seen more than once but under ten times. The rearrangement links TRBV4-1 to TRBJ2-1; D possibly uses TRBD1 or TRBD2 (5 bases each). CDR1 and CDR2 from the germline V gene are MGHRA and YSYEKL. The V end was cut by 0 bases, the J end by 3 bases, with 15 bases between. The CDR3 extends over 17 amino acids. The CDR3 sequence is CASSQEWETANYNEQFF. CDR3 coding DNA: TGCGCCAGCAGCCAAGAATGGGAGACAGCGAACTACAATGAGCAGTTCTTC.

The J gene is TRBJ2-7, the V gene TRBV11-3; 8 bases are shared with TRBD2. Trimming at V came to 1 base and at J to 6 bases, leaving 11 bases not matched to a gene. The V gene's germline CDR1 is SGHNT and CDR2 YENEEA. This CDR3 is 16 amino acids long. The chain's CDR3 is CASSLVGRALIPEQYF. The CDR3 nucleotides are TGTGCCAGCAGCTTAGTCGGGAGGGCCCTCATCCCCGAGCAGTACTTC.

The CDR3 reads CASSFRGGSGSTDTQYF. DNA of the CDR3: TGCGCCAGCAGTTTCCGAGGCGGTTCCGGGAGCACAGATACGCAGTATTTT. This chain joins TRBV5-1 and TRBJ2-3; unclear D gene. This CDR3 is built from 17 residues. V dropped 5 bases and J dropped 0 bases, with 19 bases sitting between them. CDR1 is SGHRS, CDR2 YFSETQ, per germline.

This clonotype was counted only a few times. The chain has TRBV15 and TRBJ2-5; D not resolved. Trimming pared 1 base from V and 2 bases from J, leaving 8 bases between. The CDR3 is 14 amino acids. Germline loops: CDR1 LNHNV, CDR2 YYDKDF (reference sequence). The chain's CDR3 is CATSRGRNQETQYF. In DNA, the CDR3 is TGTGCCACCAGCAGAGGACGTAATCAAGAGACCCAGTACTTC.

In this sample, this clonotype turned up a few times. The chain is built from TRBV28 and TRBJ2-1, with D tentatively TRBD2 (5 bases). The CDR3 has 16 residues. Germline V gene sequence: CDR1 MDHEN, CDR2 SYDVKM. Trimming shortened V by 7 bases and J by 2 bases, and 18 bases separated the two germline ends. Written as DNA, the CDR3 is TGTGCCAGCAATCGACGAGGAGCGGTAACCTACAATGAGCAGTTCTTC. As protein: CASNRRGAVTYNEQFF. Full variable domain (missing parts from reference TRBV28 and TRBJ2-1): DVKVTQSSRYLVKRTGEKVFLECVQDMDHENMFWYRQDPGLGLRLIYFSYDVKMKEKGDIPEGYSVSREKKERFSLILESASTNQTSMYLCASNRRGAVTYNEQFFGPGTRLTVL.

This rearrangement joins TRBV6-5 to TRBJ1-1, with D maybe TRBD1 (6 bases). The V and J ends lost 6 bases and 11 bases respectively, with 16 bases between them. The CDR3 length is 12 residues. Germline V CDR1 and CDR2: MNHEY, SVGAGI. The CDR3 DNA reads TGTGCCAGCAGGGGGACACCCGGCTTGGCTTTCTTT. This codes for CASRGTPGLAFF.

The V call is TRBV12-3 or TRBV12-4, the J call TRBJ1-1; D may be TRBD1 (5 bases). CDR3 length: 13 amino acids. The V end lost 6 bases, the J end lost 3 bases, and 11 bases lay between the germline ends. CDR3 sequence: CASSRLGDTEAFF. In DNA form, the CDR3 reads TGTGCCAGCAGCCGATTGGGGGACACTGAAGCTTTCTTT.

The chain employs TRBV20-1 and TRBJ2-3; a weak D match, TRBD1 (6 bases). V lost 4 bases and J 2 bases, leaving 13 bases between the germline ends. This CDR3 contains 14 residues. Germline V gene lookup returns CDR1 DFQATT and CDR2 SNEGSKA (reference sequence). The DNA of the CDR3 is TGCAGTGCTATCAACAGGGTTTCCACAGATACGCAGTATTTT. Amino acids: CSAINRVSTDTQYF.

This clonotype was seen a few times. CDR3 sequence: CASSLSYSGNINYEQYF. CDR3 in DNA: TGTGCCAGCAGCTTATCTTATAGCGGGAATATTAACTACGAGCAGTACTTC. The chain carries TRBV7-8 and TRBJ2-7, with 8 bases that match TRBD2. This CDR3 is built from 17 residues. The trim removed 2 bases at V and 3 bases at J, leaving 12 bases unmatched. Germline loops: CDR1 SGHVS, CDR2 FQNEAQ.